This T cell receptor (beta chain) was identified in a study of blood T cells in healthy people across ages. In its sample, this clonotype was seen once. Each donor had around 9.8 milliliters of peripheral blood drawn. A second PCR, run for roughly 7 to 12 cycles, used a sample-barcoded 5' primer plus a J-beta primer mix. CDR3-containing paired-end reads numbering at least 2.5 million came from each sample. TCRdb redid the calling of the 5' RACE reads with MiXCR, one entry per CDR3 protein. In the table there are about 680,000 distinct CDR3 sequences, around 48% of which are singletons. Trimming took 0 bases from V and 4 from J; bases not matched to a gene: 8. CDR1 is MNHEY and CDR2 is SMNVEV in the germline V gene (reference sequence). The CDR3 loop spans 18 amino acids.

The source of this sequence is a woman in her sixties in good health. Sequencing was done on a sample of blood. The genes are TRBV27 and TRBJ2-1; 11 bases are a match to TRBD2. This CDR3 reads CASSLSPTTSGNYNEQFF. In DNA form, the CDR3 reads TGTGCCAGCAGTTTATCGCCAACGACTAGCGGGAATTACAATGAGCAGTTCTTC.